The next 18 T cell receptor beta chains were all read from a single sample in a study of shared clonotypes between healthy human individuals. The repertoire was sequenced with immunoSEQ multiplex PCR; TCRdb's copy has only in-frame clones and lacks some. The data show more than 400,000 clones, 90% to 96% seen once. Sequencing was done on a sample of naive CD4+ T cells sorted from blood. Regarding subset: CD45RA+ positively selected. The receptor set was obtained from a woman younger than 45 in good health.

This clone was observed once. The CDR3 nucleotides are TGTGCCAGCAGTAACACAGGGATCACCTACGAGCAGTACTTC. The encoded protein is CASSNTGITYEQYF. The V call is TRBV6-6, the J call TRBJ2-7, with a weak D call TRBD1 (6 bases). The CDR3 is 14 residues long. V lost 5 bases and J 2 bases, leaving 13 bases between the germline ends. The V gene's germline CDR1 is MNHNY and CDR2 SVGAGI (reference sequence).

The chain links TRBV20-1 to TRBJ2-5; D not resolved. The germline CDR1 and CDR2 sequences are DFQATT and SNEGSKA (reference sequence). CDR3 size: 11 residues. With 3 bases removed from V and 4 bases from J, the gap between germline ends came to 6 bases. The CDR3 loop reads CSASWRETQYF. The CDR3 coding sequence is TGCAGTGCTAGCTGGCGAGAGACCCAGTACTTC.

V gene TRBV11-2 combines with J gene TRBJ1-2, with a tentative D call TRBD1 (6 bases). Germline CDR1 SGHAT, CDR2 FQNNGV. V lost 1 base and J 2 bases, leaving 14 bases between the germline ends. The CDR3 is 16 residues long. The CDR3 sequence is CASSLGRGGGNYGYTF. CDR3 coding DNA: TGTGCCAGCAGCTTAGGAAGGGGAGGGGGGAACTATGGCTACACCTTC.

This chain joins TRBV11-2 and TRBJ2-3; TRBD1 aligns across 9 bases. V lost 5 bases, J lost 3 bases, and 12 bases stayed unmatched. CDR1 is SGHAT, CDR2 FQNNGV, per germline. This CDR3 is built from 17 residues. CDR3 region: CASSALDGQGLTDTQYF. DNA of the CDR3: TGTGCCAGCAGCGCACTCGACGGACAGGGGTTAACAGATACGCAGTATTTT.

The gene calls are TRBV9 and TRBJ2-2, with D unresolved. Germline V lookup: CDR1 SGDLS, CDR2 YYNGEE. This CDR3 region has 16 residues. The V and J ends lost 2 bases and 2 bases respectively, with 13 bases between them. The CDR3 loop is CASSVLSTINTGELFF. CDR3 sequence (DNA): TGTGCCAGCAGCGTCCTCTCTACCATCAACACCGGGGAGCTGTTTTTT.

The chain uses TRBV6-1 and TRBJ2-3, with 9 bases aligning to TRBD2. CDR1 is MNHNS and CDR2 is SASEGT in the germline V gene. This CDR3 has 16 amino acids. V dropped 4 bases and J dropped 0; count of bases not matched to a gene: 5. The CDR3 region is CASSGLAVPSTDTQYF. The CDR3 DNA follows: TGTGCCAGCAGTGGACTAGCGGTACCTAGCACAGATACGCAGTATTTT.

The chain carries TRBV27 and TRBJ1-1; the match to TRBD1 covers 8 bases. The CDR3 sequence is 14 residues long. In germline, CDR1 is MNHEY, CDR2 SMNVEV (reference sequence). V dropped 4 bases and J dropped 4; count of bases not matched to a gene: 5. CDR3 loop: CASSSTGAVTEAFF. The CDR3 region has the DNA TGTGCCAGCAGTTCGACAGGGGCGGTCACTGAAGCTTTCTTT.

V gene TRBV7-2 combines with J gene TRBJ2-3; 9 positions agree with TRBD1. The CDR3 runs 14 residues. CDR1 and CDR2 (germline): SGHTA, FQGNSA. Trimming cost V 6 bases and J 5 bases; bases outside gene matches: 6. CDR3 loop: CASRPGQGKDTQYF. CDR3 nucleotides: TGTGCCAGCAGACCTGGACAGGGGAAAGATACGCAGTATTTT.

The chain is built from TRBV19 and TRBJ2-5; 10 nucleotides line up with TRBD2. The CDR3 covers 15 residues. Looked up from germline, CDR1 is LNHDA and CDR2 is SQIVND (reference sequence). V lost 3 bases, J lost 2 bases, and 3 bases stayed unmatched. In DNA form, the CDR3 reads TGTGCCAGTAGTATCCAAGCGGGAGGGCAAGAGACCCAGTACTTC. The encoded protein is CASSIQAGGQETQYF.

This rearrangement joins TRBV27 to TRBJ2-1; tentatively, D is TRBD1 (6 bases). V was clipped by 5 bases and J by 5 bases, with 10 bases between them. The CDR3 has 13 amino acids. The germline V gene encodes CDR1 MNHEY and CDR2 SMNVEV (reference sequence). The CDR3 nucleotides are TGTGCCAGCAGTCCCGGACAGAACAATGAGCAGTTCTTC. Protein sequence: CASSPGQNNEQFF.

This chain uses TRBV6-4 with TRBJ2-1; 9 nucleotides align to TRBD2. The V segment lost 4 bases and the J segment 8 bases; nucleotides outside the gene matches: 6. The CDR3 totals 14 residues. The germline CDR1 and CDR2 sequences are MRHNA and SNTAGT. The CDR3 DNA sequence: TGTGCCAGCAGTGCTAGCGGGATAGGCCATGAGCAGTTCTTC. Translating it yields CASSASGIGHEQFF.

This sequence joins TRBV5-1 and TRBJ1-2; D is uncertain. Germline V gene data show CDR1 as SGHRS and CDR2 as YFSETQ. Trimming left V 0 bases short and J 3 bases short, with 6 bases between. The CDR3 is made up of 13 amino acids. The CDR3 is CASSLESDYGYTF. The CDR3 DNA reads as TGCGCCAGCAGCTTGGAGTCAGACTATGGCTACACCTTC.

This clone has a single count. The J gene is TRBJ2-1, the V gene TRBV5-4; a possible D gene is TRBD1 (5 bases). The CDR3 spans 15 residues. Per germline, CDR1 SGHNT and CDR2 YYREEE (reference sequence). V lost 0 bases, J lost 1 base, and 8 bases lay in between. CDR3 sequence (DNA): TGTGCCAGCAGCTTGGATGGGGCATCCTACAATGAGCAGTTCTTC. This sequence encodes CASSLDGASYNEQFF.

This clone was recorded only once. The rearrangement links TRBV10-3 to TRBJ2-7; 15 nucleotides align to TRBD2. V shed 0 bases, J shed 4 bases, and the junction held 1 base outside the gene matches. CDR1 is ENHRY and CDR2 is SYGVKD in the germline V gene. CDR3 length equals 16 residues. The CDR3 DNA reads TGTGCCATCAGTGAGTCTGGACTAGCGGGAGGGTACGAGCAGTACTTC. Residues: CAISESGLAGGYEQYF.

This clone showed up just once. The rearrangement links TRBV7-2 to TRBJ2-7; D may be TRBD2 (6 bases). The germline gives CDR1 SGHTA, CDR2 FQGNSA. The CDR3 runs to 15 residues. Trimming shortened V by 1 base and J by 0 bases, and 10 bases separated the two germline ends. CDR3 coding DNA: TGTGCCAGCAGCTTAGTGCGGGACCACTCCTACGAGCAGTACTTC. The encoded protein is CASSLVRDHSYEQYF.

The chain combines TRBV30 with TRBJ2-7; 9 positions agree with TRBD1. This CDR3 spans 16 amino acids. The germline CDR1 and CDR2 sequences are GTSNPN and SVGIG (reference sequence). V lost 2 bases, J lost 6 bases, and 14 bases stayed unmatched. The CDR3 DNA reads as TGTGCCTGGAGTATAAACCGGGACAGGGCTTTAGGCGAGCAGTACTTC. This encodes CAWSINRDRALGEQYF.

The chain couples TRBV5-5 to TRBJ2-7, with D possibly TRBD2 on 6 matching bases. Trimming cost V 1 base and J 2 bases, with 10 bases left between them. This CDR3 region has 14 residues. Germline V CDR1 and CDR2: SGHKS, YYEKEE (reference sequence). The CDR3 loop reads CASSLWGEPYEQYF. The CDR3 DNA reads TGTGCCAGCAGCTTGTGGGGGGAGCCCTACGAGCAGTACTTC.

V and J are TRBV5-1 and TRBJ2-7, with 14 bases fitting TRBD2. The germline gives CDR1 SGHRS, CDR2 YFSETQ. The CDR3 has 16 amino acids. Trimming removed 5 bases from V and 3 bases from J; junction bases left unmatched: 7. The CDR3 DNA is TGCGCCAGCAGGATGGGACTAGCGGGAGTTAACTACGAGCAGTACTTC. This gives the protein CASRMGLAGVNYEQYF.